The source of this T cell receptor beta chain is a study of shared clonotypes between healthy human individuals. Across the whole study: With ages of 18 to 49, the donors were a couple of women and three men.

The germline gives CDR1 SGHRS, CDR2 YFSETQ. This CDR3 is built from 16 residues. V shed 4 bases, J shed 6 bases, and the junction held 8 bases outside the gene matches. Evenly divided among several immunoSEQ plates was the genomic DNA of each subset. Method: immunoSEQ multiplex PCR; TCRdb's copy keeps in-frame clones and lacks some. The sample includes millions of clones, 85% to 95% of them seen just once. Donors included only healthy HIV-negative adults lacking recent acute infections or vaccinations. The study separated CD4+ cells into CD45RA+ naive and CD45RA-negative memory subsets. The sequenced sample was naive CD4+ T cells sorted from blood. Subset in this sample: CD45RA+ positively selected. The V gene is TRBV5-1, the J gene TRBJ2-7, with 15 bases identical to TRBD2. This sequence was found in a man between 18 and 35 years old in good health. CDR3 sequence (DNA): TGCGCCAGCAGCCTCGGACTAGCGGGAGGGTCCAGCGAGCAGTACTTC. This gives the protein CASSLGLAGGSSEQYF.